Shown below are 14 T cell receptor beta chains from a single sample sequenced in a study of blood T cells in healthy people across ages. A J-beta primer mix and a sample-barcoded 5' primer were used in a second PCR of about 7 to 12 cycles. TCRdb itself ran the 5' RACE reads through MiXCR, one entry per CDR3 protein. The sample has around 280,000 distinct CDR3 sequences; roughly 26% are singletons. The sample was blood. The receptors stem from a woman aged 65 to 85 in good health.

CDR3 residues: CASSPTRAGVRDTEQYF. The CDR3 nucleotides read TGCGCCAGCAGCCCGACCAGGGCGGGGGTCAGGGACACCGAGCAGTACTTC. This rearrangement joins TRBV4-1 to TRBJ2-1; tentative D call: TRBD2 (7 bases). With the DNA end fitting TRBJ2-7 better, the J assignment may be wrong. The CDR3 is 17 residues long. CDR1 is MGHRA and CDR2 is YSYEKL in the germline V gene.

In this sample, this clonotype turned up a few times. V usage is TRBV24-1 and J usage is TRBJ2-5; either TRBD1 or TRBD2 may supply D (5 bases each). The J call is doubtful: the DNA matches TRBJ2-1 better. This CDR3 region has 14 residues. Germline values: CDR1 KGHDR, CDR2 SFDVKD. The CDR3 DNA follows: TGTGCCACCAGTGAGCCCGGGACCATAAATGAGCAGTTCTTC. This translates into CATSEPGTINEQFF.

The chain recombines TRBV6-6 with TRBJ2-7; 7 nucleotides line up with TRBD1. This CDR3 spans 15 amino acids. Per germline, CDR1 MNHNY and CDR2 SVGAGI (reference sequence). V shed 4 bases and J 0 bases; nucleotides not matched to a gene: 6. The CDR3 nucleotides are TGTGCCAGCAGTTTGACAGGGAAGAACTCCTACGAGCAGTACTTC. It translates to CASSLTGKNSYEQYF.

The chain employs TRBV5-5 and TRBJ1-1, with D possibly matching TRBD1 (5 bases). The CDR3 extends over 15 amino acids. The germline CDR1 and CDR2 sequences are SGHKS and YYEKEE (reference sequence). V lost 4 bases to trimming and J lost 8 bases, with 21 bases between them. The CDR3: CASSVDLGRAREAFF. The CDR3 nucleotides read TGTGCCAGCAGCGTCGATTTGGGCAGGGCGCGGGAAGCTTTCTTT. Drawing the rest from reference TRBV5-5 and TRBJ1-1, the complete variable domain is DAGVTQSPTHLIKTRGQQVTLRCSPISGHKSVSWYQQVLGQGPQFIFQYYEKEERGRGNFPDRFSARQFPNYSSELNVNALLLGDSALYLCASSVDLGRAREAFFGQGTRLTVV.

This clonotype was observed many times. This chain joins TRBV28 and TRBJ2-7, with a weak D call TRBD1 (5 bases). V was cut by 9 bases and J by 0 bases, with 15 bases left in between. Per germline, CDR1 MDHEN and CDR2 SYDVKM. The CDR3 totals 14 residues. The CDR3 protein is CASEGVRSSYEQYF. The CDR3 bases are TGTGCCAGTGAAGGGGTTAGAAGCTCCTACGAGCAGTACTTC.

V and J are TRBV7-9 and TRBJ2-7; 7 positions agree with TRBD1. The CDR3 loop spans 15 amino acids. Germline-derived CDR1 and CDR2 are SEHNR and FQNEAQ (reference sequence). V gave up 5 bases and J gave up 2 bases; unmatched junction bases: 9. CDR3 amino acids: CASSSRQGLAYEQYF. The CDR3 DNA sequence: TGTGCCAGCAGCAGCCGACAGGGTCTAGCCTACGAGCAGTACTTC.

The rearrangement uses TRBV6-2 or TRBV6-3 and TRBJ1-4; perhaps TRBD1 as D (5 bases). Germline values: CDR1 MNHEY, CDR2 SVGEGT. The V and J ends lost 6 bases and 0 bases respectively, with 14 bases between them. The CDR3 runs 16 residues. CDR3 in amino acids: CASSWGDGATNEKLFF. CDR3 sequence (DNA): TGTGCCAGCAGCTGGGGGGACGGAGCAACTAATGAAAAACTGTTTTTT.

The V call is TRBV5-1, the J call TRBJ1-4; tentative D call: TRBD1 (5 bases). V dropped 0 bases and J dropped 8 bases, with 14 bases sitting between them. The CDR3 loop spans 15 amino acids. Germline V gives CDR1 SGHRS, CDR2 YFSETQ. The CDR3 region has the DNA TGCGCCAGCAGCTTGGATGGACACGGGCGGGAAAAACTGTTTTTT. It translates to CASSLDGHGREKLFF. The full variable domain, in which reference TRBV5-1 and TRBJ1-4 provide the parts outside the CDR3, is KAGVTQTPRYLIKTRGQQVTLSCSPISGHRSVSWYQQTPGQGLQFLFEYFSETQRNKGNFPGRFSGRQFSNSRSEMNVSTLELGDSALYLCASSLDGHGREKLFFGSGTQLSVL.

This clonotype was recorded many times. This sequence joins TRBV28 and TRBJ1-4, with D possibly TRBD1 on 5 matching bases. The CDR3 runs 12 residues. V was shortened by 7 bases and J by 8 bases, with 11 bases between the two germline ends. The germline gives CDR1 MDHEN, CDR2 SYDVKM. The DNA of the CDR3 is TGTGCCAGCATGGGGGGAGAGGAAAAACTGTTTTTT. As protein: CASMGGEEKLFF. The whole variable domain, filled in from reference TRBV28 and TRBJ1-4, reads DVKVTQSSRYLVKRTGEKVFLECVQDMDHENMFWYRQDPGLGLRLIYFSYDVKMKEKGDIPEGYSVSREKKERFSLILESASTNQTSMYLCASMGGEEKLFFGSGTQLSVL.

The V call is TRBV12-5, the J call TRBJ1-1, with 7 bases identical to TRBD1. This CDR3 comprises 15 residues. J lost 4 bases, V lost 7 bases, and 12 bases had no gene match. Per germline, CDR1 LGHNT and CDR2 FRNRAP. DNA for the CDR3: TGTGCTAGTGAACGACAGGGTGGAGCGGGCACTGAAGCTTTCTTT. It codes for CASERQGGAGTEAFF.

Only a few counts were recorded for this clonotype. The V call is TRBV28, the J call TRBJ2-5; perhaps TRBD1 as D (6 bases). The tail of the sequence fits TRBJ2-7 better, so the J call may be wrong. CDR3 length: 13 amino acids. CDR1 and CDR2 (germline): MDHEN, SYDVKM. The CDR3 coding sequence is TGTGCCAGCAGTTTACAGGGGCTCAACGAGCAGTACTTC. It yields the protein CASSLQGLNEQYF.

This chain connects TRBV18 to TRBJ2-3, with D possibly matching TRBD1 (7 bases). From germline, CDR1 is KGHSH and CDR2 LQKENI. The CDR3 sequence is 16 residues long. The V and J ends lost 2 bases and 4 bases respectively, with 16 bases between them. CDR3 sequence reads: CASSPARTGGADTQYF. The CDR3 coding sequence is TGTGCCAGCTCACCAGCCCGGACAGGAGGGGCAGATACGCAGTATTTT.

The rearrangement links TRBV20-1 to TRBJ2-3; 7 nucleotides align to TRBD1. CDR1 is DFQATT, CDR2 SNEGSKA, per germline (reference sequence). After removal of 6 bases from V and 2 bases from J, the junction contained 14 bases not matched to a gene. The CDR3 is 16 residues long. The CDR3 loop is CSAPNRGPSVTDTQYF. CDR3 in DNA: TGCAGTGCACCGAACAGGGGCCCCAGCGTCACAGATACGCAGTATTTT.

This clonotype was observed a handful of times. Just one base apart from a much larger clone, this may be a read error. The V gene is TRBV11-2, the J gene TRBJ2-5; TRBD2 is a possible D gene (6 bases). This CDR3 region has 14 residues. Germline CDR1 reads SGHAT; CDR2 reads FQNNGV. CDR3 sequence reads: CASSMGGNTYEQHF. The CDR3 DNA sequence: TGTGCCAGCAGCATGGGCGGGAACACGTACGAGCAGCACTTC.